This T cell receptor beta chain was sequenced in a study of T cells after yellow fever vaccination. Study conclusions and caveats: It was a weaker secondary response, yet one that peaked faster, at day 5 versus 15. Most primary-vaccination clones recurred post-booster (around 97% CD4, just over 85% CD8).

As concerns this clonotype: Its target is not known. The junction does not match germline at one end; this may be a read error.

This CDR3 has 14 amino acids. Germline V gene sequence: CDR1 DFQATT, CDR2 SNEGSKA (reference sequence). TCRdb passed the 5' RACE reads through MiXCR, listing each CDR3 protein once. The sample yields around 530,000 distinct CDR3 sequences, about 15% seen once. This clonotype was sampled from a man younger than 35 who received the YFV17D yellow fever vaccine. This sequence joins TRBV20-1 and TRBJ2-1; 9 nucleotides align to TRBD1. The source was PBMCs, collected 5 to 6 days after the first yellow fever vaccination. The CDR3 sequence: CSALQGASSNEQFF. DNA of the CDR3: TGCAGTGCTTTACAGGGGGCATCCTCCAATGAGCAGTTCTTC.